The 24 T cell receptor beta chains below come from one sample, sequenced in a study of T cells in localized non-small cell lung cancer. Here immunoSEQ multiplex PCR was the method, and the copy in TCRdb shows in-frame clones only, minus some. Here the sample spans about 51,000 clones, 81% being singletons. The sequencing here drew on peripheral blood mononuclear cells, taken before any cancer treatment. These receptors all come from a man aged 40 to 70 with stage III lung adenocarcinoma.

The chain is built from TRBV7-9 and TRBJ2-1; TRBD2 aligns across 10 bases. The CDR3 runs to 15 residues. Trimming removed 6 bases from V and 0 bases from J; junction bases left unmatched: 2. CDR1 SEHNR and CDR2 FQNEAQ come from the germline V gene (reference sequence). The chain's CDR3 is CASRIAGGSYNEQFF. CDR3 DNA sequence: TGTGCCAGCAGAATAGCGGGGGGCTCCTACAATGAGCAGTTCTTC.

V usage is TRBV2 and J usage is TRBJ2-3, with TRBD2 identical over 14 bases. The V gene end was trimmed by 6 bases and the J gene end by 0 bases; junction bases not matched to a gene: 8. Per the germline V gene, CDR1 is SNHLY and CDR2 is FYNNEI. The CDR3 covers 18 residues. The CDR3: CASSGTSGGTTSTDTQYF. DNA for the CDR3: TGTGCCAGCAGCGGGACTAGCGGGGGTACTACAAGCACAGATACGCAGTATTTT.

The J gene is TRBJ1-2, the V gene TRBV6-4, with TRBD1 matching 9 bases. The CDR3 has 15 residues. CDR1 and CDR2 (germline): MRHNA, SNTAGT. V shed 4 bases and J 5 bases; nucleotides not matched to a gene: 8. CDR3 protein: CASSVASGTGYGYTF. The CDR3 DNA is TGTGCCAGCAGTGTCGCGTCCGGGACAGGGTATGGCTACACCTTC.

V and J are TRBV25-1 and TRBJ2-5; D gene unclear. V was pared by 4 bases and J by 0 bases, with 12 bases between. Germline assignment: CDR1 MGHDK and CDR2 SYGVNS. CDR3 length equals 15 residues. The CDR3 sequence: CASSGGSFYQETQYF. Written as DNA, the CDR3 is TGTGCCAGCAGTGGTGGCAGCTTTTACCAAGAGACCCAGTACTTC.

The sample holds a few counts of this clone. CDR3 DNA: TGTGCCAGCAGTCTCCATTGGGGCGCAGATACGCAGTATTTT. Translated, it gives CASSLHWGADTQYF. V usage is TRBV27 and J usage is TRBJ2-3; D is perhaps TRBD1 (5 bases). CDR3 length equals 14 residues. Germline CDR1 and CDR2: MNHEY and SMNVEV (reference sequence). V dropped 5 bases and J dropped 4 bases, with 13 bases sitting between them.

This chain links TRBV10-2 with TRBJ2-3; 11 bases line up with TRBD2. With 0 bases clipped from V and 2 bases from J, the junction kept 4 bases outside the gene matches. CDR3 length equals 17 residues. Per the germline V gene, CDR1 is WSHSY and CDR2 is SAAADI. CDR3 coding DNA: TGCGCCAGCAGTGAGTCAGGGACTAGCGGACCCACAGATACGCAGTATTTT. Its protein is CASSESGTSGPTDTQYF.

The chain uses TRBV27 and TRBJ2-7, with TRBD2 identical over 8 bases. CDR3 size: 13 residues. The germline CDR1 and CDR2 sequences are MNHEY and SMNVEV (reference sequence). With 10 bases clipped from V and 0 bases from J, the junction kept 5 bases outside the gene matches. Here the CDR3 DNA reads TGTGCCACCGCAGCGGGGGTCTCCTACGAGCAGTACTTC. Translating gives CATAAGVSYEQYF.

This chain links TRBV4-1 with TRBJ2-6; no clear D. This CDR3 is built from 15 residues. Germline-derived CDR1 and CDR2 are MGHRA and YSYEKL. V was cut by 4 bases and J by 1 base, with 8 bases left in between. This chain's CDR3 is CASSPAWSGANVLTF. In DNA, the CDR3 is TGCGCCAGCAGCCCGGCCTGGTCTGGGGCCAACGTCCTGACTTTC.

This clone was counted once. This chain links TRBV5-8 with TRBJ2-5; D uncertain. Trimming removed 1 base from V and 6 bases from J, with 4 bases in between. The germline V gene encodes CDR1 SGHTS and CDR2 YDEGEE. The CDR3 loop spans 11 amino acids. CDR3 residues: CASSLMKTQYF. The DNA for the CDR3 is TGTGCCAGCAGCTTGATGAAGACCCAGTACTTC.

The sample holds one count of this clone. The chain carries TRBV5-1 and TRBJ2-3; 7 positions agree with TRBD1. Germline trimming cut 0 bases from V and 4 bases from J; bases unmatched to any gene: 5. In germline, CDR1 is SGHRS, CDR2 YFSETQ. CDR3 size: 15 residues. Here the CDR3 DNA reads TGCGCCAGCAGCTTGGGAGCGCAGGGGGCAGATACGCAGTATTTT. Translation: CASSLGAQGADTQYF. Full variable domain (rest looked up from reference TRBV5-1 and TRBJ2-3): KAGVTQTPRYLIKTRGQQVTLSCSPISGHRSVSWYQQTPGQGLQFLFEYFSETQRNKGNFPGRFSGRQFSNSRSEMNVSTLELGDSALYLCASSLGAQGADTQYFGPGTRLTVL.

This chain joins TRBV18 and TRBJ2-7; no firm D call. The CDR3 loop spans 12 amino acids. V was shortened by 5 bases and J by 5 bases, with 10 bases between the two germline ends. Germline V gene sequence: CDR1 KGHSH, CDR2 LQKENI. CDR3 residues: CASSIADHEQYF. The CDR3 DNA is TGTGCCAGCTCAATCGCTGACCACGAGCAGTACTTC.

The J gene is TRBJ2-5, the V gene TRBV5-1; 8 bases map to TRBD1. In germline, CDR1 is SGHRS, CDR2 YFSETQ. Unmatched junction bases numbered 17, after V lost 4 bases and J lost 9 bases. This CDR3 region has 16 residues. In DNA, the CDR3 is TGCGCCAGCAGCACTTCCGGACAGGGCGAAGGGAGACCCCAGTACTTC. This translates into CASSTSGQGEGRPQYF.

This clone was counted once. The J gene is TRBJ2-7, the V gene TRBV7-8; 8 bases agree with TRBD1. Germline assignment: CDR1 SGHVS and CDR2 FQNEAQ. After removal of 3 bases from V and 4 bases from J, the junction contained 23 bases not matched to a gene. CDR3 length equals 20 residues. In nucleotides, the CDR3 is TGTGCCAGCAGCTTCATTATGGGACAGGATTCCCTACCCACCCTTTACGAGCAGTACTTC. It translates to CASSFIMGQDSLPTLYEQYF.

This sequence joins TRBV7-8 and TRBJ1-6; D is uncertain. CDR3 size: 15 residues. Germline CDR1 reads SGHVS; CDR2 reads FQNEAQ. Deletions cut 6 bases from V and 0 bases from J, with 9 bases between. CDR3 sequence reads: CASSEGYSYNSPLHF. CDR3 bases: TGTGCCAGCAGTGAGGGATACTCCTATAATTCACCCCTCCACTTT.

This clone came up a few times. The chain is built from TRBV7-2 and TRBJ1-2, with 8 bases matching TRBD1. The CDR3 consists of 14 residues. The ends lost 5 bases at V and 6 bases at J; junction bases unmatched: 8. CDR1 is SGHTA and CDR2 is FQGNSA in the germline V gene. The CDR3: CASSRRTGTDGYTF. The CDR3 nucleotides are TGTGCCAGCAGCCGCAGGACAGGGACGGATGGCTACACCTTC.

This clone has only a few counts. The genes are TRBV7-2 and TRBJ1-5; a possible D gene is TRBD1 (5 bases). The ends were cut back, 4 bases at V and 5 bases at J, with 15 bases in the middle. The CDR3 loop spans 15 amino acids. The V gene's germline CDR1 is SGHTA and CDR2 FQGNSA. This chain's CDR3 is CASSWGPWGYQPQHF. CDR3 nucleotide sequence: TGTGCCAGCAGCTGGGGACCCTGGGGGTATCAGCCCCAGCATTTT.

V and J are TRBV5-4 and TRBJ2-5; 9 positions agree with TRBD2. The CDR3 loop spans 16 amino acids. V shed 4 bases and J 5 bases; nucleotides not matched to a gene: 12. Germline V CDR1 and CDR2: SGHNT, YYREEE (reference sequence). This CDR3 is CASSQATGLAKETQYF. CDR3 coding DNA: TGTGCCAGCAGCCAAGCGACGGGACTAGCCAAGGAGACCCAGTACTTC.

The chain combines TRBV4-2 with TRBJ2-5; 8 bases are a match to TRBD1. There are 16 residues in the CDR3. Germline CDR1 reads LGHNA; CDR2 reads YNFKEQ. V was clipped by 0 bases and J by 4 bases; unmatched bases: 7. The CDR3 reads CASSQEEQGAGETQYF. In DNA form, the CDR3 reads TGTGCCAGCAGCCAAGAGGAGCAGGGGGCGGGAGAGACCCAGTACTTC.

V and J are TRBV6-5 and TRBJ2-7; a possible D gene is TRBD1 (6 bases). Germline CDR1 and CDR2: MNHEY and SVGAGI. CDR3 length: 13 residues. The V and J ends lost 2 bases and 3 bases respectively, with 8 bases between them. CDR3 in amino acids: CASSYVRGYEQYF. The CDR3 DNA is TGTGCCAGCAGTTACGTCAGGGGCTACGAGCAGTACTTC.

V gene TRBV10-3 combines with J gene TRBJ2-4; D perhaps matches TRBD2 (5 bases). V lost 4 bases to trimming and J lost 1 base, with 11 bases between them. The CDR3 has 15 residues. Germline loops: CDR1 ENHRY, CDR2 SYGVKD. CDR3 sequence (DNA): TGTGCCATCAGTGGGGGAGAGCTGGCCAAAAACATTCAGTACTTC. Translation gives CAISGGELAKNIQYF.

J is TRBJ2-7 and V is TRBV7-2; TRBD2 agrees at 9 bases. V was pared by 5 bases and J by 3 bases, with 8 bases of the junction left unmatched. CDR1 is SGHTA, CDR2 FQGNSA, per germline. The CDR3 loop spans 15 amino acids. The CDR3: CASSLGASGVYEQYF. The CDR3 coding sequence is TGTGCCAGCAGCCTAGGGGCTAGCGGGGTCTACGAGCAGTACTTC.

J is TRBJ1-2 and V is TRBV9; D perhaps matches TRBD1 (6 bases). Germline-derived CDR1 and CDR2 are SGDLS and YYNGEE. V lost 2 bases to trimming and J lost 2 bases, with 10 bases between them. The CDR3 runs to 14 residues. Here the CDR3 reads CASSVPQGNYGYTF. The CDR3 DNA sequence: TGTGCCAGCAGCGTTCCCCAGGGGAACTATGGCTACACCTTC.

This sequence joins TRBV7-9 and TRBJ2-3, with no clear D. Germline values: CDR1 SEHNR, CDR2 FQNEAQ (reference sequence). CDR3 length: 13 residues. Trimming cost V 4 bases and J 3 bases, with 8 bases left between them. CDR3 sequence (DNA): TGTGCCAGCAGCTCTGAGTTAACAGATACGCAGTATTTT. It specifies CASSSELTDTQYF.

The V call is TRBV19, the J call TRBJ2-3; TRBD1 agrees at 8 bases. The CDR3 spans 15 residues. The trim removed 5 bases at V and 4 bases at J, leaving 8 bases unmatched. Germline values: CDR1 LNHDA, CDR2 SQIVND (reference sequence). The CDR3 here is CASSVSGGISDTQYF. CDR3 coding DNA: TGTGCCAGTAGTGTATCAGGGGGCATCTCAGATACGCAGTATTTT.